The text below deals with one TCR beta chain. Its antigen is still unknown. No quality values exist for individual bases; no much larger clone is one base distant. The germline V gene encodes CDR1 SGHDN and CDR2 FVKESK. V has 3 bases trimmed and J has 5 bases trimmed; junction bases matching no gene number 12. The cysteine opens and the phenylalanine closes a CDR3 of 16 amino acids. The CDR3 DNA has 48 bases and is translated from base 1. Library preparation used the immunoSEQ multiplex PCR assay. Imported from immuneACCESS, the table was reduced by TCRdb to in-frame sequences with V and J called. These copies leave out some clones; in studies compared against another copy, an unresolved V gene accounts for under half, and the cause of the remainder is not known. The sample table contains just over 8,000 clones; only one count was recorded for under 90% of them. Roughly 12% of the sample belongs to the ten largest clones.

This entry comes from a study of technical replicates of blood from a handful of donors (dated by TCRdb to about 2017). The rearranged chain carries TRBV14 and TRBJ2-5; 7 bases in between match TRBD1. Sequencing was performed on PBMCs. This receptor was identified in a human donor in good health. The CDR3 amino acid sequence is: CASSQARAGGRETQYF. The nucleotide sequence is TGTGCCAGCAGCCAGGCTCGAGCAGGGGGACGGGAGACCCAGTACTTC.